The clone carrying this T cell receptor beta chain was counted many times. Its antigen is not identified. These data are taken from a study of immune heterogeneity within non-small cell lung tumors. Study-level points and caveats: Site-unique high-frequency clones occurred alongside identical dominant CDR3 beta clonotypes that recurred across tumor sites within a patient. For the most part, the T-cell receptor beta clonotypes present at high frequency were distinct from one individual patient to the next.

Template material comprised bulk tumor genomic DNA at approximately 650 ng per sample. From each primary tumor, several far-apart biopsies were obtained during surgery. Each patient presented with untreated, newly diagnosed non-small cell lung cancer and received curative surgery. Everyone who gave samples had just been diagnosed with non-small cell lung cancer and was having surgery with curative intent. The CDR3 extends over 16 amino acids. Germline-derived CDR1 and CDR2 are SGHRS and YFSETQ. The V end lost 2 bases, the J end lost 2 bases, and 14 bases lay between the germline ends. TCR beta CDR3 was amplified by multiplex PCR, first round around 9 cycles, 32 V and 13 J primers. TCRdb reprocessed the multiplex PCR reads via MiXCR and lists one record per CDR3 protein. The table records 15,000 or so distinct CDR3 sequences, roughly 30% of them present only once.

The sequenced material came from lung tumor tissue. The origin of this receptor is a man aged 40-49 years with non-small cell lung cancer. The rearrangement uses TRBV5-1 and TRBJ1-5; possibly TRBD1 for D (5 bases). The CDR3: CASSLGPTGGNQPQHF. CDR3 DNA: TGCGCCAGCAGCTTAGGCCCGACGGGGGGCAATCAGCCCCAGCATTTT.